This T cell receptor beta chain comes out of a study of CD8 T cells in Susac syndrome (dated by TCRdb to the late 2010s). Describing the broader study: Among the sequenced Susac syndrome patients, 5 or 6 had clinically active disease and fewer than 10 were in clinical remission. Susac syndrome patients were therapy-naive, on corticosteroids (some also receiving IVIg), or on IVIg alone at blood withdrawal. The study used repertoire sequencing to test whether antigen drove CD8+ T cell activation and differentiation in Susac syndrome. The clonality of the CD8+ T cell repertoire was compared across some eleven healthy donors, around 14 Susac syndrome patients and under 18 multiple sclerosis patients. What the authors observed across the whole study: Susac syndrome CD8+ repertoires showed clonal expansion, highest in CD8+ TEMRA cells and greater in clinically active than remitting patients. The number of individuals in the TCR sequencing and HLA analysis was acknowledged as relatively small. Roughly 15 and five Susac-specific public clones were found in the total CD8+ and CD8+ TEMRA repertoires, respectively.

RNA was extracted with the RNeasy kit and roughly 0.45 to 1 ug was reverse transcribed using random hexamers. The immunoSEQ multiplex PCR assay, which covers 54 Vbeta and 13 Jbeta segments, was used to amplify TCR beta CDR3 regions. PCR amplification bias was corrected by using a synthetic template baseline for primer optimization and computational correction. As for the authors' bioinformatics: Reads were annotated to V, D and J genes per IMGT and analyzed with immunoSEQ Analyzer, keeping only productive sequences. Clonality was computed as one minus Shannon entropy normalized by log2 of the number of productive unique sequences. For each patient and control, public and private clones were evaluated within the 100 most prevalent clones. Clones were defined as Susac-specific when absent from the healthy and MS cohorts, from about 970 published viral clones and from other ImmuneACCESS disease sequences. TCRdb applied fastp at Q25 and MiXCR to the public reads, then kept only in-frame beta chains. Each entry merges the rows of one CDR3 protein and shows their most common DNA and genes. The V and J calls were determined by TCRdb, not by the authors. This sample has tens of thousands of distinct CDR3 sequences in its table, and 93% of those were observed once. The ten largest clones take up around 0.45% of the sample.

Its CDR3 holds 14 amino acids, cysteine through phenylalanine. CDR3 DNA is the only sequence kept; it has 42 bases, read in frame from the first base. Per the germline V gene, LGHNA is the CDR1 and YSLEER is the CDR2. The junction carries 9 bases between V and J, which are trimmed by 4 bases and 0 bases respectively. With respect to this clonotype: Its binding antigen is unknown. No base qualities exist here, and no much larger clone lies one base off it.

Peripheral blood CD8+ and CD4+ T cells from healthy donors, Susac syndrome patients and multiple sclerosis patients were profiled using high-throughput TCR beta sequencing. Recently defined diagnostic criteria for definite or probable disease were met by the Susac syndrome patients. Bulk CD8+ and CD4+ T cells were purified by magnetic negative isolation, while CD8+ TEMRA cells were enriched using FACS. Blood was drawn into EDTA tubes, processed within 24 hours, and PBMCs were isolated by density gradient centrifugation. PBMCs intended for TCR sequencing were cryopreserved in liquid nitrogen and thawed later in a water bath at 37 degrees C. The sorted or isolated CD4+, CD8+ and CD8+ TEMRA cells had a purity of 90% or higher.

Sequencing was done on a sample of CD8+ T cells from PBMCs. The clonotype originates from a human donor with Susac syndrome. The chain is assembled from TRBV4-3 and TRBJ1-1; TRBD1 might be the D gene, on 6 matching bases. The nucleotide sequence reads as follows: TGCGCCAGCAGCCCCAGGGGTCTGAACACTGAAGCTTTCTTT. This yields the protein CASSPRGLNTEAFF.